Shown below are 6 T cell receptor beta chains from a single sample sequenced in a study of cytomegalovirus exposure and HLA in healthy donors. The PCR had 60 Vbeta and 13 Jbeta primers. Clones were read by immunoSEQ multiplex PCR, and TCRdb kept only the in-frame ones, dropping some. Of around 100,000 clones in the sample, around 57% were seen once. Sequenced input: PBMCs. The receptors were gathered from a human donor in good health.

There are a few counts of this clone. Other DNA variants within this sample encode the same CDR3. The chain is built from TRBV18 and TRBJ2-1; D might be TRBD2 (6 bases). The CDR3 spans 16 residues. Trimming took 3 bases from V and 0 from J, leaving 12 bases between them. The V gene's germline CDR1 is KGHSH and CDR2 LQKENI. The CDR3 DNA reads as TGTGCCAGCTCACCGCCCGCGGGAACCTCCTACAATGAGCAGTTCTTC. It yields the protein CASSPPAGTSYNEQFF. The full variable domain, completed using reference TRBV18 and TRBJ2-1, is NAGVMQNPRHLVRRRGQEARLRCSPMKGHSHVYWYRQLPEEGLKFMVYLQKENIIDESGMPKERFSAEFPKEGPSILRIQQVVRGDSAAYFCASSPPAGTSYNEQFFGPGTRLTVL.

The chain couples TRBV10-2 to TRBJ2-1, with 13 bases identical to TRBD2. CDR1 WSHSY and CDR2 SAAADI come from the germline V gene. The CDR3 covers 16 residues. With V trimmed by 4 bases and J by 10 bases, 10 bases remained unmatched. The CDR3: CASSAMVGLAGAEQFF. In DNA, the CDR3 is TGCGCCAGCAGTGCCATGGTAGGACTAGCGGGAGCGGAGCAGTTCTTC.

This rearrangement joins TRBV7-8 to TRBJ1-5; 8 positions agree with TRBD1. Germline V gives CDR1 SGHVS, CDR2 FQNEAQ. This CDR3 region has 15 residues. V dropped 1 base and J dropped 3; count of bases not matched to a gene: 2. CDR3: CASSLGTGLNQPQHF. DNA for the CDR3: TGTGCCAGCAGCTTAGGGACAGGGCTCAATCAGCCCCAGCATTTT.

This clone showed up just a few times. The chain couples TRBV7-2 to TRBJ2-2; weak D call: TRBD2 (5 bases). Per the germline V gene, CDR1 is SGHTA and CDR2 is FQGNSA. This CDR3 comprises 15 residues. V dropped 3 bases and J dropped 1 base, with 9 bases sitting between them. The CDR3 sequence: CASSFGLLNTGELFF. The CDR3 DNA reads TGTGCCAGCAGCTTCGGACTCCTGAACACCGGGGAGCTGTTTTTT.

This rearrangement joins TRBV2 to TRBJ1-2, with 8 bases identical to TRBD1. The CDR3 contains 14 residues. The germline V gene has CDR1 SNHLY and CDR2 FYNNEI. With V trimmed by 1 base and J by 7 bases, 5 bases remained unmatched. The CDR3 region has the DNA TGTGCCAGCAGTGAAGTCAGGGGGCTTGGTGGCTACACCTTC. It yields the protein CASSEVRGLGGYTF.

This sequence joins TRBV30 and TRBJ1-3, with TRBD1 matching over 8 bases. Unmatched junction bases numbered 5, after V lost 3 bases and J lost 4 bases. The germline V gene has CDR1 GTSNPN and CDR2 SVGIG (reference sequence). The CDR3 totals 14 residues. CDR3 nucleotides: TGTGCCTGGAGCCAGGGGGCAAGAGGAAACACCATATATTTT. Protein sequence: CAWSQGARGNTIYF.